This TCR beta chain was captured by sequencing in a study of blood T cell repertoires in COVID-19. For the study at large: From the United States, Italy and Spain came samples of acute and convalescent COVID-19. Sample material is recorded as cDNA or gDNA derived from T cells, B-cell-depleted T cells, or PBMCs.

Source study methods: From reference gene primer amplification, estimates of nucleated cell counts were derived. Some clones are missing from TCRdb's copy, which holds only in-frame ones; the method was immunoSEQ multiplex PCR. That table is the source of V, J and clone size, and D and trimming were worked out from the DNA. The profile shows 200,000 or so clones, 86% of them singletons. Germline loops: CDR1 LNHDA, CDR2 SQIVND (reference sequence). Trimming stripped 5 bases from V and 1 base from J, with 8 bases between. The CDR3 runs 13 residues. This receptor was taken from a woman between 65 and 79 years old with acute or convalescent COVID-19. The chain employs TRBV19 and TRBJ2-5; possible D gene TRBD2, 6 bases. Sequenced input: peripheral blood. The CDR3 sequence is CASSWTTQETQYF. The CDR3 DNA sequence: TGTGCCAGTAGTTGGACTACCCAAGAGACCCAGTACTTC.